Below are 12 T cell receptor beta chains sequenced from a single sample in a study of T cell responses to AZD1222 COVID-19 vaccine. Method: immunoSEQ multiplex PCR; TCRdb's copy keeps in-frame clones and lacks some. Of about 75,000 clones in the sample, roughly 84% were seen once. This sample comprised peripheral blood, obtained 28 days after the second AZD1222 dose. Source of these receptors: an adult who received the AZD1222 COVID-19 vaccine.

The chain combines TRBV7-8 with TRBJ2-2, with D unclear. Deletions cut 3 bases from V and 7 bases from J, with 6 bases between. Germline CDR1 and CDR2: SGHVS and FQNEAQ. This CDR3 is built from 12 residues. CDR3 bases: TGTGCCAGCAGCTTTACGGGCGGGGAGCTGTTTTTT. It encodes CASSFTGGELFF. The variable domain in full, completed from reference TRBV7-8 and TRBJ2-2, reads GAGVSQSPRYKVAKRGQDVALRCDPISGHVSLFWYQQALGQGPEFLTYFQNEAQLDKSGLPSDRFFAERPEGSVSTLKIQRTQQEDSAVYLCASSFTGGELFFGEGSRLTVL.

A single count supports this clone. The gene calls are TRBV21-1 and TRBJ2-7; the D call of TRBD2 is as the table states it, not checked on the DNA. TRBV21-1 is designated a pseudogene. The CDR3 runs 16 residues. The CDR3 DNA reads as TGTGCCAGCAGAAAAGCTTGGTGGTGCCTAAACTACGAGCAGTACTTC. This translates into CASRKAWWCLNYEQYF.

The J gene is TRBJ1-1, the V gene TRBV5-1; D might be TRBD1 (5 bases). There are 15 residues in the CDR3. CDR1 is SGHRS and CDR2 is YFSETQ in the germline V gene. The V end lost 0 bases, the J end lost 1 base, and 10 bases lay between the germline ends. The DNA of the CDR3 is TGCGCCAGCAGCTTGGATACGGACAAGAACACTGAAGCTTTCTTT. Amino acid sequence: CASSLDTDKNTEAFF.

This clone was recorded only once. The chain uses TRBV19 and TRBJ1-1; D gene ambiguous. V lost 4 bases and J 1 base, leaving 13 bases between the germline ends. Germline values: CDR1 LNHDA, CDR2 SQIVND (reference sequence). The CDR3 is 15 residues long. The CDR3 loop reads CASSKSGRGNTEAFF. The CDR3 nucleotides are TGTGCCAGTAGTAAGTCAGGACGGGGGAACACTGAAGCTTTCTTT.

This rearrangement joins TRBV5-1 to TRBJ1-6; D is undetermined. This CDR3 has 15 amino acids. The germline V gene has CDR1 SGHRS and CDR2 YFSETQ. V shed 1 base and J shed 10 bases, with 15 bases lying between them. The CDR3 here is CASSLTQADSSPLHF. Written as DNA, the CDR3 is TGCGCCAGCAGCTTGACTCAGGCTGATAGCTCACCCCTCCACTTT. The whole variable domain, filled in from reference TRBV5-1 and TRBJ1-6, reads KAGVTQTPRYLIKTRGQQVTLSCSPISGHRSVSWYQQTPGQGLQFLFEYFSETQRNKGNFPGRFSGRQFSNSRSEMNVSTLELGDSALYLCASSLTQADSSPLHFGNGTRLTVT.

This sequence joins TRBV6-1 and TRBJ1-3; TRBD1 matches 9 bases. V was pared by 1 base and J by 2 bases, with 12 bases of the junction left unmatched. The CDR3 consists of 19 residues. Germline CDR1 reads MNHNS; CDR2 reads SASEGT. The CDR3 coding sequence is TGTGCCAGCAGTGAAGTGTTCGCCCCGGGACAGGGACCTGGAAACACCATATATTTT. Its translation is CASSEVFAPGQGPGNTIYF.

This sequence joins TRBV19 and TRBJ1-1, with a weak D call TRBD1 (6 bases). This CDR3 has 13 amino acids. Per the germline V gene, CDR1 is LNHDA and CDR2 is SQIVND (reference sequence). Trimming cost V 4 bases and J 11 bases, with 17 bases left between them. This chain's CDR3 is CASSTSRGTSAFF. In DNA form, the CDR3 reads TGTGCCAGTAGTACCTCCCGGGGGACAAGCGCTTTCTTT.

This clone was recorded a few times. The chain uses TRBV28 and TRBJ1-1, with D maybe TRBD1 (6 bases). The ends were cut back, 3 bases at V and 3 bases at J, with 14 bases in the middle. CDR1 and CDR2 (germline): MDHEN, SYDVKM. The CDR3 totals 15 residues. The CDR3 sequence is CASSFSGGPYTEAFF. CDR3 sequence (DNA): TGTGCCAGCAGTTTTTCGGGGGGCCCCTACACTGAAGCTTTCTTT.

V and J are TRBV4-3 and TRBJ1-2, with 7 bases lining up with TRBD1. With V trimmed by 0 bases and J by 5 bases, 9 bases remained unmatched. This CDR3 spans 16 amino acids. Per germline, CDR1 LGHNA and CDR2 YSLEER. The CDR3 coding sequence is TGCGCCAGCAGCCAAGAAACGGGCAGGGGGGGGTATGGCTACACCTTC. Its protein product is CASSQETGRGGYGYTF.

The CDR3 nucleotides are TGTGCCTGTTCGGCCGGGACAGGGAACACTGAAGCTTTCTTT. This sequence encodes CACSAGTGNTEAFF. The V gene is TRBV30, the J gene TRBJ1-1, with 8 nucleotides matching TRBD1. The germline CDR1 and CDR2 sequences are GTSNPN and SVGIG (reference sequence). CDR3 length: 14 residues. With 6 bases clipped from V and 1 base from J, the junction kept 7 bases outside the gene matches.

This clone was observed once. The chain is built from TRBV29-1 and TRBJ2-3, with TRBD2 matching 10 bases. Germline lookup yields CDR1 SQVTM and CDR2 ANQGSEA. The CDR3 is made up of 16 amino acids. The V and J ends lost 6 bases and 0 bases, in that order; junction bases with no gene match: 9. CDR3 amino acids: CSVITWTSGSTDTQYF. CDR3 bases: TGCAGCGTGATTACTTGGACTAGCGGAAGCACAGATACGCAGTATTTT.

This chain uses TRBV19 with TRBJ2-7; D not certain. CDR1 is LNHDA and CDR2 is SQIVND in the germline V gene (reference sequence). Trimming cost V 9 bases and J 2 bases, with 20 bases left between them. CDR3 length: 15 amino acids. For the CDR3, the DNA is TGTGCCAGGAGGACGGTTGGTAACGGGCCCTACGAGCAGTACTTC. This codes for CARRTVGNGPYEQYF.